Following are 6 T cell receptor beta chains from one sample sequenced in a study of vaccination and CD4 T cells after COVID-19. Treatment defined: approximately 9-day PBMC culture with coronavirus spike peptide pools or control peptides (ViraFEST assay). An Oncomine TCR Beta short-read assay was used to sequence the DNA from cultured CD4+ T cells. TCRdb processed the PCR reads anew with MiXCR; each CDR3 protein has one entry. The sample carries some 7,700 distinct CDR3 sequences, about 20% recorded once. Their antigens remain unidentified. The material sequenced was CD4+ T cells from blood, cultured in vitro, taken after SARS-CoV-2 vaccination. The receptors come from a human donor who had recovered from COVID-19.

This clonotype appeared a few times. CDR3 sequence reads: CASSERSQETQYF. CDR3 bases: TGTGCCAGCAGTGAAAGGAGCCAAGAGACCCAGTACTTC. The chain carries TRBV25-1 and TRBJ2-5; D is unresolved. This CDR3 comprises 13 residues. Germline V gene lookup returns CDR1 MGHDK and CDR2 SYGVNS. Trimming removed 2 bases from V and 1 base from J, with 5 bases in between.

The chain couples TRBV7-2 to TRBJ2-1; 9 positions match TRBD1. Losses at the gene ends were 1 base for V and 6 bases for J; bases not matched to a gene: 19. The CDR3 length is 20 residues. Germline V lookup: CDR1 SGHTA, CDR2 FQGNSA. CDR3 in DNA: TGTGCCAGCAGCTTAGATCGGACAGGGGCAAGCAGAGCAGATGTCAATGAGCAGTTCTTC. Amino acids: CASSLDRTGASRADVNEQFF.

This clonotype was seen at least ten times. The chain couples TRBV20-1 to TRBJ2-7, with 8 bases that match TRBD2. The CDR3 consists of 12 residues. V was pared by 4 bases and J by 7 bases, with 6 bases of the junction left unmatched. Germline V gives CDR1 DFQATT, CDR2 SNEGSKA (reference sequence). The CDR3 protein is CSATEAGVEQYF. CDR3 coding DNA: TGCAGTGCTACGGAAGCGGGAGTTGAGCAGTACTTC.

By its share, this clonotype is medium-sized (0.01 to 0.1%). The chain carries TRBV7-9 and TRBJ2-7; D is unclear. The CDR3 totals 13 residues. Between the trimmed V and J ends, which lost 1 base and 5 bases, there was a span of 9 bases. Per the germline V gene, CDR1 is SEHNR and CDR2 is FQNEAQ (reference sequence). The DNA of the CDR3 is TGTGCCAGCAGCTTAGAGATAGAGGACGAGCAGTACTTC. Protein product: CASSLEIEDEQYF.

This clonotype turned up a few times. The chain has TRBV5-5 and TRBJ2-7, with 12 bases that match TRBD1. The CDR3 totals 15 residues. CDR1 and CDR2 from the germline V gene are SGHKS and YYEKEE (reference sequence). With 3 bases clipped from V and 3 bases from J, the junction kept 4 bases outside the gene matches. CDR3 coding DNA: TGTGCCAGCAGCTCCGGGACAGGGGGCTACTACGAGCAGTACTTC. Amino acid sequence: CASSSGTGGYYEQYF.

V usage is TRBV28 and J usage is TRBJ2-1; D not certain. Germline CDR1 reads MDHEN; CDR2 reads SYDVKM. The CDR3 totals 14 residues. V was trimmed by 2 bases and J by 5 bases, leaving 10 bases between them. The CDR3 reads CASSLDRKNNEQFF. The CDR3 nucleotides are TGTGCCAGCAGTTTAGACCGTAAAAACAATGAGCAGTTCTTC.